Listed below are T cell receptor beta chains from one sample, sequenced in a study of beta chain features in type 1 diabetes. Using immunoSEQ multiplex PCR, the repertoire was profiled, and TCRdb retains in-frame clones only, with some absent. The table includes 120,000 or so clones, roughly 17% detected once. Sequenced sample: central memory CD4+ T cells from blood. The receptors come from a young man with type 1 diabetes. The CDR3 runs from the conserved cysteine through the conserved F or W. Fields, in order: CDR3 protein, D gene, V gene, clone size, CDR3 length, J gene. A D gene is named only where the DNA matches it firmly. The listing skips clone size in some rows; elsewhere it reads once, few, many or a size class.

cdr3_aa: CASHREDTGELFF
d_call: .
v_call: TRBV28
clone_size: few
cdr3_length: 13
j_call: TRBJ2-2

cdr3_aa: CASTLGQGVSYEQYF
d_call: TRBD1
v_call: TRBV6-1
clone_size: .
cdr3_length: 15
j_call: TRBJ2-7

cdr3_aa: CATRDSAGNEQFF
d_call: TRBD1
v_call: TRBV10-3
clone_size: .
cdr3_length: 13
j_call: TRBJ2-1

cdr3_aa: CASSLYGTVNTGELFF
d_call: TRBD1
v_call: TRBV27
clone_size: many
cdr3_length: 16
j_call: TRBJ2-2

cdr3_aa: CASSRSRTGGTEAFF
d_call: TRBD1
v_call: TRBV18
clone_size: few
cdr3_length: 15
j_call: TRBJ1-1

cdr3_aa: CASRSTERPGELFF
d_call: .
v_call: TRBV6-5
clone_size: once
cdr3_length: 14
j_call: TRBJ2-2

cdr3_aa: CASSQAGEETQYF
d_call: TRBD2
v_call: TRBV7-3
clone_size: .
cdr3_length: 13
j_call: TRBJ2-5

cdr3_aa: CAISEGLAGETQYF
d_call: TRBD2
v_call: TRBV10-3
clone_size: .
cdr3_length: 14
j_call: TRBJ2-5

cdr3_aa: CAWNPSAGIYNEQFF
d_call: .
v_call: TRBV30
clone_size: few
cdr3_length: 15
j_call: TRBJ2-1

cdr3_aa: CASSIRQGVFRELFF
d_call: TRBD1
v_call: TRBV19
clone_size: .
cdr3_length: 15
j_call: TRBJ2-2

cdr3_aa: CASRPDWVETQYF
d_call: .
v_call: TRBV27
clone_size: few
cdr3_length: 13
j_call: TRBJ2-5

cdr3_aa: CASSGLTGAGNQPQHF
d_call: TRBD1
v_call: TRBV6-1
clone_size: few
cdr3_length: 16
j_call: TRBJ1-5

cdr3_aa: CASSQTGSSYNEQFF
d_call: .
v_call: TRBV7-7
clone_size: .
cdr3_length: 15
j_call: TRBJ2-1

cdr3_aa: CASSLWGSSYNEQFF
d_call: .
v_call: TRBV7-2
clone_size: once
cdr3_length: 15
j_call: TRBJ2-1

cdr3_aa: CASSLRSARDRARETQYF
d_call: .
v_call: TRBV7-9
clone_size: few
cdr3_length: 18
j_call: TRBJ2-5

cdr3_aa: CSVAGQGYNGYTF
d_call: TRBD1
v_call: TRBV29-1
clone_size: few
cdr3_length: 13
j_call: TRBJ1-2

cdr3_aa: CASSQDTFGGGYTF
d_call: .
v_call: TRBV4-1
clone_size: few
cdr3_length: 14
j_call: TRBJ1-2

cdr3_aa: CASSRQGAVETQYF
d_call: TRBD1
v_call: TRBV7-2
clone_size: .
cdr3_length: 14
j_call: TRBJ2-5

cdr3_aa: CASGLSSGANTEAFF
d_call: .
v_call: TRBV12-5
clone_size: many
cdr3_length: 15
j_call: TRBJ1-1

cdr3_aa: CASEQSRGGYTF
d_call: .
v_call: TRBV28
clone_size: few
cdr3_length: 12
j_call: TRBJ1-2

cdr3_aa: CASSLGNPEYYGYTF
d_call: .
v_call: TRBV7-6
clone_size: few
cdr3_length: 15
j_call: TRBJ1-2

cdr3_aa: CASRGQGSHEQFF
d_call: TRBD1
v_call: TRBV5-1
clone_size: .
cdr3_length: 13
j_call: TRBJ2-1

cdr3_aa: CATLEEIRLDEQYF
d_call: .
v_call: TRBV19
clone_size: few
cdr3_length: 14
j_call: TRBJ2-7

cdr3_aa: CASSETAGNTIYF
d_call: .
v_call: TRBV7-2
clone_size: many
cdr3_length: 13
j_call: TRBJ1-3

cdr3_aa: CASSSSWEVNQPQHF
d_call: .
v_call: TRBV7-8
clone_size: few
cdr3_length: 15
j_call: TRBJ1-5

cdr3_aa: CASRRTGGNTIYF
d_call: TRBD1
v_call: TRBV28
clone_size: .
cdr3_length: 13
j_call: TRBJ1-3

cdr3_aa: CSVEVRTYEQYF
d_call: .
v_call: TRBV29-1
clone_size: few
cdr3_length: 12
j_call: TRBJ2-7

cdr3_aa: CASSYYIGEQFF
d_call: .
v_call: TRBV27
clone_size: .
cdr3_length: 12
j_call: TRBJ2-1

cdr3_aa: CTSQERSSYNEQFF
d_call: .
v_call: TRBV2
clone_size: .
cdr3_length: 14
j_call: TRBJ2-1

cdr3_aa: CASRPGRDFSYEQYF
d_call: .
v_call: TRBV12-2
clone_size: many
cdr3_length: 15
j_call: TRBJ2-7

cdr3_aa: CAWSPRGRVAGGSDTQYF
d_call: TRBD2
v_call: TRBV30
clone_size: few
cdr3_length: 18
j_call: TRBJ2-3

cdr3_aa: CASSPLATSGQETQYF
d_call: TRBD2
v_call: TRBV18
clone_size: .
cdr3_length: 16
j_call: TRBJ2-5

cdr3_aa: CASSASRTDGYTF
d_call: .
v_call: TRBV2
clone_size: .
cdr3_length: 13
j_call: TRBJ1-2

cdr3_aa: CAWSLHLGTGGTWANVLTF
d_call: TRBD1
v_call: TRBV30
clone_size: few
cdr3_length: 19
j_call: TRBJ2-6

cdr3_aa: CASSSGGGSPLHF
d_call: .
v_call: TRBV7-9
clone_size: once
cdr3_length: 13
j_call: TRBJ1-6

cdr3_aa: CASSLGPQGEQYF
d_call: .
v_call: TRBV7-2
clone_size: few
cdr3_length: 13
j_call: TRBJ2-7

cdr3_aa: CASSLGLGGTYNEQFF
d_call: .
v_call: TRBV6-5
clone_size: .
cdr3_length: 16
j_call: TRBJ2-1

cdr3_aa: CASSRDRGTYEQYF
d_call: TRBD1
v_call: TRBV4-1
clone_size: few
cdr3_length: 14
j_call: TRBJ2-7

cdr3_aa: CASRSAGTSLYEQYF
d_call: TRBD2
v_call: TRBV7-2
clone_size: .
cdr3_length: 15
j_call: TRBJ2-7

cdr3_aa: CASSLVGGGPSDTQYF
d_call: TRBD2
v_call: TRBV7-2
clone_size: .
cdr3_length: 16
j_call: TRBJ2-3

cdr3_aa: CASSLERAGETQYF
d_call: .
v_call: TRBV5-1
clone_size: few
cdr3_length: 14
j_call: TRBJ2-5

cdr3_aa: CASRRTSGMEYIQYF
d_call: TRBD2
v_call: TRBV6-5
clone_size: .
cdr3_length: 15
j_call: TRBJ2-4

cdr3_aa: CASSPSSGAGANVLTF
d_call: .
v_call: TRBV4-3
clone_size: many
cdr3_length: 16
j_call: TRBJ2-6

cdr3_aa: CAWSVQGVDTQYF
d_call: TRBD1
v_call: TRBV30
clone_size: few
cdr3_length: 13
j_call: TRBJ2-3

cdr3_aa: CASSLSAGGAVYEQYF
d_call: .
v_call: TRBV5-1
clone_size: few
cdr3_length: 16
j_call: TRBJ2-7

cdr3_aa: CASTQGTGGYNEQFF
d_call: TRBD1
v_call: TRBV19
clone_size: few
cdr3_length: 15
j_call: TRBJ2-1

cdr3_aa: CSVGQGPEYWATEAFF
d_call: TRBD1
v_call: TRBV29-1
clone_size: few
cdr3_length: 16
j_call: TRBJ1-1